Shown below are 26 T cell receptor beta chains from a single sample sequenced in a study of blood T cell repertoires in COVID-19. The assay was immunoSEQ multiplex PCR, and TCRdb's table has in-frame clones only and misses some. Of 93,000 or so clones listed, roughly 84% are singletons. The sequencing input was peripheral blood. All receptors derive from a human donor in a cohort sampled during active COVID-19.

V is TRBV12-3 or TRBV12-4 and J is TRBJ1-2; 10 positions agree with TRBD1. V dropped 5 bases and J dropped 5; count of bases not matched to a gene: 2. The CDR3 length is 13 residues. The CDR3 DNA sequence: TGTGCCAGCAGTAGGGGACAGGGGTATGGCTACACCTTC. This encodes CASSRGQGYGYTF.

The CDR3 DNA reads as TGTGCCAGCAGCTTTCATAGCTCACCCCTCCACTTT. Translated: CASSFHSSPLHF. This chain joins TRBV7-8 and TRBJ1-6; D gene unclear. Per germline, CDR1 SGHVS and CDR2 FQNEAQ. This CDR3 has 12 amino acids. V was cut by 3 bases and J by 10 bases, with 7 bases left in between. Combining the CDR3 with reference TRBV7-8 and TRBJ1-6 gives the whole variable domain GAGVSQSPRYKVAKRGQDVALRCDPISGHVSLFWYQQALGQGPEFLTYFQNEAQLDKSGLPSDRFFAERPEGSVSTLKIQRTQQEDSAVYLCASSFHSSPLHFGNGTRLTVT.

The genes are TRBV9 and TRBJ1-5; D remains ambiguous. Trimming took 0 bases from V and 5 from J, leaving 9 bases between them. Germline V gene lookup returns CDR1 SGDLS and CDR2 YYNGEE. This CDR3 contains 14 residues. CDR3 bases: TGTGCCAGCAGCGTAGTTACAGTGGATCAGCCCCAGCATTTT. As protein: CASSVVTVDQPQHF.

V usage is TRBV18 and J usage is TRBJ1-5; TRBD1 might be the D (6 bases). Looked up from germline, CDR1 is KGHSH and CDR2 is LQKENI. Between the trimmed V and J ends, which lost 2 bases and 6 bases, there was a span of 8 bases. The CDR3 extends over 13 amino acids. In DNA form, the CDR3 reads TGTGCCAGCTCACCAAACAGGGTTCAGCCCCAGCATTTT. It codes for CASSPNRVQPQHF.

The chain employs TRBV7-2 and TRBJ1-1; 8 bases map to TRBD1. The ends lost 4 bases at V and 5 bases at J; junction bases unmatched: 9. The CDR3 runs 15 residues. The germline V gene encodes CDR1 SGHTA and CDR2 FQGNSA. CDR3 amino acids: CASSYRTGSGTEAFF. The CDR3 DNA sequence: TGTGCCAGCAGCTATAGGACAGGGAGCGGAACTGAAGCTTTCTTT.

The CDR3 bases are TGTGCTAGCCCTGACAGGGACACTGAAGCTTTCTTT. It translates to CASPDRDTEAFF. The chain couples TRBV12-5 to TRBJ1-1; 7 bases line up with TRBD1. The V segment lost 9 bases and the J segment 3 bases; nucleotides outside the gene matches: 4. Germline V gene data show CDR1 as LGHNT and CDR2 as FRNRAP. This CDR3 is built from 12 residues.

The rearrangement joins TRBV4-1 to TRBJ1-6; 8 bases agree with TRBD1. CDR3 size: 18 residues. V gave up 1 base and J gave up 10 bases; unmatched junction bases: 15. Looked up from germline, CDR1 is MGHRA and CDR2 is YSYEKL. The CDR3 DNA sequence: TGCGCCAGCAGCCAAGGTCGGACAGGGATCACGCCATGGTCACCCCTCCACTTT. It codes for CASSQGRTGITPWSPLHF.

The rearrangement uses TRBV5-4 and TRBJ2-5, with D possibly being TRBD2 (6 bases). The CDR3 runs 14 residues. V lost 4 bases and J lost 5, with 15 bases in between. Germline V gene sequence: CDR1 SGHNT, CDR2 YYREEE (reference sequence). The CDR3 DNA follows: TGTGCCAGCAGCCCGGGACTTGAATGGGAGACCCAGTACTTC. Its translation is CASSPGLEWETQYF.

The chain links TRBV4-1 to TRBJ2-7; 12 bases line up with TRBD2. Germline V gives CDR1 MGHRA, CDR2 YSYEKL. This CDR3 region has 18 residues. J lost 0 bases, V lost 1 base, and 7 bases had no gene match. CDR3 in amino acids: CASSQGLAGARSSYEQYF. The CDR3, as DNA: TGCGCCAGCAGCCAAGGACTAGCGGGGGCCCGAAGCTCCTACGAGCAGTACTTC.

This chain joins TRBV3-1 (or the pseudogene TRBV3-2) and TRBJ1-4; no reliable D call. Germline V gene lookup returns CDR1 LGHDT and CDR2 YNNKEL (reference sequence). The germline V and J ends were trimmed by 1 base and 10 bases, with 13 bases remaining between them. This CDR3 region has 14 residues. The chain's CDR3 is CASSQGNGGGKLFF. In nucleotides, the CDR3 is TGTGCCAGCAGCCAAGGCAATGGTGGAGGAAAACTGTTTTTT.

The gene calls are TRBV7-2 and TRBJ2-5; 8 bases are a match to TRBD2. The germline V gene has CDR1 SGHTA and CDR2 FQGNSA. The junction had 4 bases not matched to a gene; V was cut back by 5 bases and J by 2 bases. This CDR3 comprises 14 residues. CDR3 sequence: CASSAGGGQETQYF. The CDR3 DNA follows: TGTGCCAGCAGCGCCGGGGGGGGACAAGAGACCCAGTACTTC. The complete variable domain, with remaining parts taken from reference TRBV7-2 and TRBJ2-5, reads GAGVSQSPSNKVTEKGKDVELRCDPISGHTALYWYRQSLGQGLEFLIYFQGNSAPDKSGLPSDRFSAERTGGSVSTLTIQRTQQEDSAVYLCASSAGGGQETQYFGPGTRLLVL.

This rearrangement joins TRBV3-1 (or the pseudogene TRBV3-2) to TRBJ1-2; the D is unclear. V was clipped by 5 bases and J by 4 bases, with 11 bases between them. CDR1 and CDR2 from the germline V gene are LGHDT and YNNKEL (reference sequence). The CDR3 length is 13 residues. The CDR3 region is CASSGVGPYGYTF. The CDR3 nucleotides read TGTGCCAGCAGCGGAGTGGGTCCCTATGGCTACACCTTC.

The chain couples TRBV2 to TRBJ1-2; TRBD1 might be the D (6 bases). Trimming removed 6 bases from V and 2 bases from J, with 13 bases in between. The CDR3 spans 14 residues. From germline, CDR1 is SNHLY and CDR2 FYNNEI. CDR3 nucleotides: TGTGCCAGCAGCGGGACAACCATCAACTATGGCTACACCTTC. Translation: CASSGTTINYGYTF.

The sample holds a few counts of this clone. V and J are TRBV6-4 and TRBJ2-1; D is perhaps TRBD2 (5 bases). Germline V CDR1 and CDR2: MRHNA, SNTAGT. The CDR3 extends over 13 amino acids. Trimming shortened V by 0 bases and J by 10 bases, and 10 bases separated the two germline ends. CDR3 in DNA: TGTGCCAGCAGTGACTCATCTAGCTTCGAGCAGTTCTTC. Protein sequence: CASSDSSSFEQFF.

The chain combines TRBV10-1 with TRBJ1-1; 7 nucleotides line up with TRBD1. The CDR3 has 16 amino acids. Trimming removed 2 bases from V and 7 bases from J; junction bases left unmatched: 13. Germline V gives CDR1 WNHNN, CDR2 SYGVQD (reference sequence). CDR3 in amino acids: CASSEQMNRDSHEAFF. CDR3 DNA sequence: TGCGCCAGCAGTGAGCAAATGAACCGGGACAGCCATGAAGCTTTCTTT.

The V and J genes are TRBV10-3 and TRBJ2-1; TRBD2 agrees at 9 bases. The CDR3 runs 16 residues. The germline gives CDR1 ENHRY, CDR2 SYGVKD. Losses at the gene ends were 6 bases for V and 9 bases for J; bases not matched to a gene: 15. For the CDR3, the DNA is TGTGCCATCAGGCCAACTGGGGCTAGCGGGGTGGGTGAGCAGTTCTTC. This sequence encodes CAIRPTGASGVGEQFF.

The V gene is TRBV28, the J gene TRBJ1-2; TRBD1 is a possible D gene (6 bases). This CDR3 contains 14 residues. Germline values: CDR1 MDHEN, CDR2 SYDVKM. Trimming left V 6 bases short and J 3 bases short, with 14 bases between. CDR3 DNA: TGTGCCAGCAGCAACGGAGCAGGGGACTATGGCTACACCTTC. Amino acid sequence: CASSNGAGDYGYTF.

The chain carries TRBV7-9 and TRBJ2-1; D might be TRBD2 (6 bases). Germline V CDR1 and CDR2: SEHNR, FQNEAQ (reference sequence). The CDR3 sequence is 14 residues long. V lost 1 base and J 8 bases, leaving 12 bases between the germline ends. The CDR3 DNA sequence: TGTGCCAGCAGCTTAGACGGCGGGGTAGATGAGCAGTTCTTC. Translating gives CASSLDGGVDEQFF.

This chain links TRBV7-2 with TRBJ2-7; no clear D. CDR1 is SGHTA and CDR2 is FQGNSA in the germline V gene. V shed 4 bases and J shed 0 bases, with 4 bases lying between them. This CDR3 has 12 residues. The DNA for the CDR3 is TGTGCCAGCAGCTCAATCTCCTACGAGCAGTACTTC. This codes for CASSSISYEQYF.

V gene TRBV4-3 combines with J gene TRBJ2-7; D unresolved. The V end lost 0 bases, the J end lost 4 bases, and 13 bases lay between the germline ends. Germline CDR1 LGHNA, CDR2 YSLEER. This CDR3 spans 15 amino acids. The CDR3 spells CASSQDTQNNYEQYF. In DNA form, the CDR3 reads TGCGCCAGCAGCCAAGATACACAGAACAATTACGAGCAGTACTTC.

The chain links TRBV15 to TRBJ1-1, with 7 nucleotides matching TRBD1. Trimming removed 1 base from V and 8 bases from J; junction bases left unmatched: 13. CDR1 is LNHNV and CDR2 is YYDKDF in the germline V gene (reference sequence). The CDR3 consists of 16 residues. The CDR3 reads CATSRAHRGRGSEAFF. The CDR3 nucleotides are TGTGCCACCAGCAGAGCCCACCGGGGCAGGGGGTCGGAAGCTTTCTTT.

The chain employs TRBV25-1 and TRBJ1-2; maybe TRBD1 (5 bases). This CDR3 has 15 amino acids. Germline CDR1 MGHDK, CDR2 SYGVNS. The germline V and J ends were trimmed by 3 bases and 4 bases, with 15 bases remaining between them. This CDR3 is CASSEGQGRSYGYTF. The CDR3 region has the DNA TGTGCCAGCAGTGAGGGTCAGGGTCGCTCCTATGGCTACACCTTC.

The chain couples TRBV11-2 to TRBJ1-2, with D possibly matching TRBD1 (5 bases). This CDR3 region has 14 residues. Trimming cost V 3 bases and J 0 bases, with 8 bases left between them. Germline values: CDR1 SGHAT, CDR2 FQNNGV. The CDR3 DNA follows: TGTGCCAGCAGCTTGGGGGGAGCTAACTATGGCTACACCTTC. Translation gives CASSLGGANYGYTF. The full variable domain, with the rest looked up from reference TRBV11-2 and TRBJ1-2, is EAGVAQSPRYKIIEKRQSVAFWCNPISGHATLYWYQQILGQGPKLLIQFQNNGVVDDSQLPKDRFSAERLKGVDSTLKIQPAKLEDSAVYLCASSLGGANYGYTFGSGTRLTVV.

The chain combines TRBV5-1 with TRBJ1-4; D remains unclear. Trimming stripped 2 bases from V and 8 bases from J, with 13 bases between. The germline V gene encodes CDR1 SGHRS and CDR2 YFSETQ. This CDR3 has 14 residues. CDR3 region: CASSFDTDAEKLFF. The DNA for the CDR3 is TGCGCCAGCAGCTTTGACACTGACGCCGAAAAACTGTTTTTT.

The rearrangement uses TRBV6-6 and TRBJ2-7, with 9 nucleotides matching TRBD1. Germline assignment: CDR1 MNHNY and CDR2 SVGAGI (reference sequence). With 2 bases clipped from V and 6 bases from J, the junction kept 2 bases outside the gene matches. CDR3 length: 13 residues. The chain's CDR3 is CASSYPTGGEQYF. For the CDR3, the DNA is TGTGCCAGCAGTTACCCGACAGGGGGCGAGCAGTACTTC.

The gene calls are TRBV5-1 and TRBJ2-1; 10 bases map to TRBD2. Trimming cost V 4 bases and J 1 base; bases outside gene matches: 2. Germline V gives CDR1 SGHRS, CDR2 YFSETQ. The CDR3 loop spans 15 amino acids. The CDR3 is CASSPAGGSYNEQFF. For the CDR3, the DNA is TGCGCCAGCAGCCCAGCGGGGGGGTCCTACAATGAGCAGTTCTTC. The variable domain in full, completed from reference TRBV5-1 and TRBJ2-1, reads KAGVTQTPRYLIKTRGQQVTLSCSPISGHRSVSWYQQTPGQGLQFLFEYFSETQRNKGNFPGRFSGRQFSNSRSEMNVSTLELGDSALYLCASSPAGGSYNEQFFGPGTRLTVL.